This entry concerns a single TCR beta chain. Its specific antigen is unknown. No much larger clonotype is one base removed from it; base qualities were not supplied. The cohort consisted of 650 to 850 healthy bone marrow donors. Cohort members were all nominally healthy when sampled, although unrecorded immune exposures were likely present. The donor tested CMV seronegative and was one of the 352 seronegative cohort members. A peripheral blood sample was provided by each donor, and peripheral blood mononuclear cells were used for TCR beta sequencing. The Qiagen DNeasy Blood Extraction Kit was used to extract genomic DNA from the blood cell samples. The data belong to a study of cytomegalovirus exposure and HLA in healthy donors (dated by TCRdb to 2016 to 2017). Describing the broader study: According to an earlier analysis of 550 to 700 of the donors, about 179 million T cells yielded 117 million unique TCR beta sequences and about 300 Gb of sequence data. About 280 gigabases of sequencing data and 70 million to 85 million unique TCR sequences were included in an early release covering several hundred HLA-typed donors. The genetic ancestry cluster associated with self-reported Caucasian donors included around four fifths of the approximately 430 genotyped donors. The aim of the study was to test whether cataloging public T cell receptors could identify signatures of past pathogen exposure. Using immunosequencing, the study profiled T cell repertoires from around 680 subjects and related those repertoires to cytomegalovirus serostatus. Besides the first cohort of approximately 710 subjects, a separate validation cohort made up of 95 to 150 different subjects was used. To predict cytomegalovirus infection status, the study combined high-throughput TCR immunosequencing, statistical association of individual TCRs with disease status, and machine learning. In a later analysis, previously published TCR beta repertoires from 550 to 700 donors were re-analyzed and high-resolution HLA genotyping was added so that TCR occurrence patterns could be studied. Rather than using new phenotypic data, the later analysis identified candidate immune exposures from TCR beta sequences and from how often those sequences occurred across donors. In an earlier analysis of roughly 540 of the donors, high-throughput TCR beta sequencing was used to judge whether each TCR beta V gene segment behaved as functional or pseudogenic. Donor age, sex, ethnicity and CMV serostatus were collected together with the repertoire data. A later genetic analysis used genome-wide SNP genotypes for about 65% of the 666 donors, treating that subset as a discovery cohort. Every discovery cohort repertoire had been produced on one sequencing platform. HLA typing covered class I and class II loci at four-digit resolution. The number of donors typed differed by locus, with roughly 629-640 for A, B, C, DRB1 and DQB1, around 500 for DQA1, over 600 for DPA1, and some 440 for DPB1. A few DR-DQ haplotypes were treated as single units for association and clustering because of strong linkage in the cohort. Among some 400 genotyped donors of the cohort, an average of approximately 240,000 unique TCR beta nucleotide sequences was sequenced per donor, of which 15% to 20% were non-productive. General study outcomes and caveats: An earlier analysis of approximately 540 of the donors showed that most TCR beta V segments appeared in productive rearrangements either about 87% or about 30% of the time, which broadly matched IMGT annotations. It was suggested by the authors that the approach could potentially be generalized to other disease states and immunological phenotypes. Some IMGT-functional V segments, including TRBV6-2 and TRBV6-3, could not be distinguished by the 87-base-pair reads and were therefore excluded. A group of highly shared sequence variants was considered likely to be a technical artifact of the sequencing pipeline. This cohort had only TCR beta chains sequenced, and the lack of alpha or paired-chain data limited which features could be detected. In a later analysis, HLA-associated TCR beta chains showed more clonal expansion and lower generation probabilities than non-associated chains that were equally common. In vitro tests confirmed that a few of the cytomegalovirus-associated TCR beta chains recognize cytomegalovirus antigens. In a later genetic analysis, fewer N-insertions in productive TCRs were reported among donors in an Asian-associated ancestry cluster than the roughly 700-donor mean. Across donors, most TCR sequences were observed very rarely, whereas some public TCRs were present in many individuals. When HLA alleles, especially DR and DQ, strongly co-occurred, TCR associations were difficult to assign to individual alleles. Linkage disequilibrium might explain the correlated functional status among segregating V segments, but an unknown experimental factor could not be excluded. A later genetic analysis associated a missense DCLRE1C variant with V-gene and J-gene trimming of TCR beta chains, and an independent cohort replicated the association. Fewer than 20 rarely observed V segments, including chromosome 9 orphons, were excluded from the earlier analysis of several hundred of the donors because counts were too low. In both the original and validation cohorts, the classifier was reported to diagnose cytomegalovirus status with high specificity and sensitivity. Because HLA typing was missing for some donors at each locus, association tests included only the typed subset. A later analysis associated approximately 17,000 TCR beta sequences with specific HLA alleles at a false discovery rate of 0.05. Immune exposure information for the cohort was limited to CMV serostatus. In the study, approximately 160 TCR beta chains were listed as associated with cytomegalovirus. A later analysis reported that several top co-occurrence clusters appeared linked to parvovirus B19, influenza, CMV and Epstein-Barr virus. In a later analysis, most CMV-associated TCR beta chains were found to appear HLA-restricted, with HLA associations seemingly driven largely by CMV exposure. A further reported finding was that TCR beta sequences accurately predicted the HLA-A and HLA-B alleles for most subjects in the first cohort. In a later analysis, the rate of TCR association differed among HLA loci, with DRB1 alleles having the most associated TCRs and HLA-C alleles having the fewest. Roughly uniform sequencing depth across donors was assumed in presence/absence analyses, although this assumption may not hold.

V is reduced by 3 bases and J by 4 bases, leaving a spacing of 13 bases between them. Including the terminal cysteine and phenylalanine, the CDR3 comprises 14 residues. The sequence is cut down to CDR3 DNA, 42 bases in frame from base 1. Based on the germline V gene (reference sequence), the CDR1 and CDR2 sequences are SEHNR and FQNEAQ. Library construction relied on the immunoSEQ multiplex PCR assay. For the multiplex PCR, a mixture combining 60 forward primers for TCR Vbeta segments and 13 reverse primers for TCR Jbeta segments was used. The CDR3 region of rearranged TCR beta genes was amplified from genomic DNA by a multiplex PCR assay. Amplified TCR beta libraries were sequenced as 87-base-pair reads on the Illumina HiSeq System. Turning to the authors' computational methods: A later analysis counted about 80 million unique TCR beta chains across the 666 repertoires, and 10 million to 12 million of these chains were shared by at least two donors. Raw reads were error-corrected and collapsed into unique sequences with a nearest-neighbor algorithm that merged closely related sequences to remove PCR and sequencing errors. Alignment of CDR3 sequences to IMGT reference sequences was used to assign V, D and J gene segments. For a sequence to be retained, a match of at least six nucleotides was required to both a V gene segment and a J gene segment. A rearrangement was called productive if the CDR3 had no stop codons and remained in frame with V and J, and every other rearrangement was called non-productive. Following IMGT convention, CDR3 was defined as the stretch from the second conserved V-encoded cysteine to the conserved J-encoded phenylalanine. In an earlier analysis of 500 to 650 of the donors, sequences lacking an unambiguous match to a single V gene segment were excluded. In an earlier analysis of approximately 590 of the donors, a V segment was called functional when productive rearrangements were above 56.7%, and segregating when the standard deviation between donors exceeded 5%. A statistical classification framework was built to diagnose cytomegalovirus status from the catalog of TCR beta chain sequences. V and J gene assignment, in a later analysis, came from comparing TCR nucleotide sequences with IMGT/GENE-DB human TR gene sequences. A later analysis assigned CDR3 sequences and most-parsimonious VDJ recombination scenarios with the TCRdist pipeline. A later analysis defined each TCR beta chain by its CDR3 amino acid sequence plus V-gene family, and excluded reads lacking a unique V-gene family. To address suspected cross-contamination and a sequencing artifact, a later analysis removed around 600 highly shared, low-generation-probability nucleotide sequences. In a later analysis, a clonal expansion index for each public chain was calculated from normalized within-repertoire ranks of inferred template counts. Generation probabilities in a later analysis came from a VDJ recombination model fitted to out-of-frame rearrangements, and those results were checked against IGoR. A later analysis scored TCR-TCR, TCR-HLA and TCR-CMV co-occurrence with hypergeometric tests, applying a repertoire-size bias correction to TCR pairs. False discovery rates were estimated in a later analysis by permuting HLA or CMV assignments 20 times. In a later analysis, co-occurring TCRs were grouped with DBSCAN, and TCRdist sequence similarity was added when clustering was performed within HLA-allele-positive subsets. Repertoires with fewer than 30,000 or more than 120,000 public chains, plus five repertoires with anomalous nucleotide sharing, were excluded from co-occurrence clustering. TCRdb carries this immuneACCESS record with in-frame sequences only. Its versions omit some clonotypes, under half of them owing to an unresolved V gene in the studies checked, with the rest unexplained. The DNA gave D and trimming, while V, J and clone size come from that table. Counted in this sample were more than 100,000 clones; approximately 87% of them appeared once. About 5.5% of the sample is taken by the ten largest.

Sequencing was carried out using PBMCs. The sequence links TRBV7-9 to TRBJ2-7; TRBD1 could be the D gene, as 5 bases match. The clonotype was recovered from a woman in her 30s in good health and CMV-seronegative. The CDR3 region has the sequence CASSFPGLRYEQYF. The DNA sequence is TGTGCCAGCAGCTTCCCAGGGTTGCGGTACGAGCAGTACTTC.